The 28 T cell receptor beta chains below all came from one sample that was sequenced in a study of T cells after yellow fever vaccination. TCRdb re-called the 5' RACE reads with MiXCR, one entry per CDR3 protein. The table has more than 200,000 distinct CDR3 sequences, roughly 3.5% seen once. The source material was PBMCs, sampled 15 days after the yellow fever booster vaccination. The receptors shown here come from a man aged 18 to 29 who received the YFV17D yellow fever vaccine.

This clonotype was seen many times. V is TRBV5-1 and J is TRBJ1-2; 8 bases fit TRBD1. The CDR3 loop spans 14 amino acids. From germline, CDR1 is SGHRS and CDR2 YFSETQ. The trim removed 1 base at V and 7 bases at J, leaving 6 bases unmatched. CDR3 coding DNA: TGCGCCAGCAGCTTGTCTCCAGGGGGCTTTGGCTACACCTTC. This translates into CASSLSPGGFGYTF.

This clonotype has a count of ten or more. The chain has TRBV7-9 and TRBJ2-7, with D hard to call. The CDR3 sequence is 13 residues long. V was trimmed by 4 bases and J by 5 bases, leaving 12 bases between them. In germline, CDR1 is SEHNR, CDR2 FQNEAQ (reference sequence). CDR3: CASSSDETHEQYF. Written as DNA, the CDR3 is TGTGCCAGCAGCTCCGACGAGACGCACGAGCAGTACTTC.

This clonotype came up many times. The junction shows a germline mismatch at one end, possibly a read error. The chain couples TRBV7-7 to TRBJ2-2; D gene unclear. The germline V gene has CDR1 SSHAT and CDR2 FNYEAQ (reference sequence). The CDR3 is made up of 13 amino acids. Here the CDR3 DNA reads TGTGCTAGCAGCTCGATGAACACCGGGGAGCTGTTTTTT. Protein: CASSSMNTGELFF.

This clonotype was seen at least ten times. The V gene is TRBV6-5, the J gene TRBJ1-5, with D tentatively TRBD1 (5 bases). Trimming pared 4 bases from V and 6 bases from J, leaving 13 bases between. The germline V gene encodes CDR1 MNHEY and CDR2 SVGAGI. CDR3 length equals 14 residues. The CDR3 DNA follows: TGTGCCAGCAGTTTCACAGGTGGCAGTCAGCCCCAGCATTTT. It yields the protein CASSFTGGSQPQHF.

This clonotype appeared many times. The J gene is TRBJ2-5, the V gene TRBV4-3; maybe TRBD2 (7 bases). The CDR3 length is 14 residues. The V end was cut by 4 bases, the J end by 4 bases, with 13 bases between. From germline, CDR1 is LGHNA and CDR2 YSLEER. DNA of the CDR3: TGCGCCAGCAGCCCCGGGGGGCTGGGAGAGACCCAGTACTTC. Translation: CASSPGGLGETQYF.

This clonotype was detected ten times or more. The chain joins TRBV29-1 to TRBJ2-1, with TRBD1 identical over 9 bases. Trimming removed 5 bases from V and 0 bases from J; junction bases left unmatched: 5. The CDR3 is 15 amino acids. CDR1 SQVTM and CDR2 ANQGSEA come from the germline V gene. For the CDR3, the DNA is TGCAGCGTTAGGGACAGGGCGAGCTCCTACAATGAGCAGTTCTTC. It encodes CSVRDRASSYNEQFF.

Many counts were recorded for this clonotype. This CDR3 is CASSQASNSHEQYF. CDR3 sequence (DNA): TGTGCCAGCAGCCAAGCTAGTAATTCCCACGAGCAGTACTTC. The V and J genes are TRBV3-1 and TRBJ2-7, with unresolved D. Germline CDR1 is LGHDT and CDR2 is YNNKEL (reference sequence). Trimming removed 1 base at V and 5 bases at J, with 12 bases between. The CDR3 loop spans 14 amino acids.

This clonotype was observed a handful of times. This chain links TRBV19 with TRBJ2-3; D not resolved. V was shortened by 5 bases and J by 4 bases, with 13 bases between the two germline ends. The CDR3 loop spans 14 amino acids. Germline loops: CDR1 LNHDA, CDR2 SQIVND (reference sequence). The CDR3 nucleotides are TGTGCCAGTAGTTGGGGATTAAAGTCAGATACGCAGTATTTT. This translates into CASSWGLKSDTQYF.

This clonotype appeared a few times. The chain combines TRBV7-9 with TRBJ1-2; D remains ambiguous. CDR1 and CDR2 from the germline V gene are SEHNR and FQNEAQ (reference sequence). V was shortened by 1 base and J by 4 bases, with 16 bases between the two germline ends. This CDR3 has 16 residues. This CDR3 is CASSLGDLNWGYGYTF. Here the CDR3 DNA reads TGTGCCAGCAGCTTAGGTGACCTAAACTGGGGCTATGGCTACACCTTC.

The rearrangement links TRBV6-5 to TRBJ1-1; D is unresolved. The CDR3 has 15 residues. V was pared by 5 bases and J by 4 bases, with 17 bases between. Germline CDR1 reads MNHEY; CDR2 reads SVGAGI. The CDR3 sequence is CASSDIRQVGTEAFF. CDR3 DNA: TGTGCCAGCAGTGACATCCGTCAGGTGGGCACTGAAGCTTTCTTT.

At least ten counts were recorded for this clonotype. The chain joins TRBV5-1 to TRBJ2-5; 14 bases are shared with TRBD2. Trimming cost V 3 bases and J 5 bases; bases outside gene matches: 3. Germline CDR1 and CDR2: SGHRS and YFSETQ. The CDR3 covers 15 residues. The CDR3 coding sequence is TGCGCCAGCAGCTACAGGACTAGCGGGGGGGAGACCCAGTACTTC. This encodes CASSYRTSGGETQYF.

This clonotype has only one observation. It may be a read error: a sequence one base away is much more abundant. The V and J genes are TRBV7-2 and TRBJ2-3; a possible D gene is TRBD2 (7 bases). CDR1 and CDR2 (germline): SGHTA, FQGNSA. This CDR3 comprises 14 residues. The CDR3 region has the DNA TGTGCCAGCCGGGGGGCTCTTTTCGCAGATAAGCAGTATTTT. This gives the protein CASRGALFADKQYF.

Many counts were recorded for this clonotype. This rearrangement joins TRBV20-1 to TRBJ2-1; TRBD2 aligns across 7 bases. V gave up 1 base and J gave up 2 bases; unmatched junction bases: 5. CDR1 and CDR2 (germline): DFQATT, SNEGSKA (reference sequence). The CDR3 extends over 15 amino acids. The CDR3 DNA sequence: TGCAGTGCTAGAGCTAGCCTAGCGGCCTACAATGAGCAGTTCTTC. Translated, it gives CSARASLAAYNEQFF.

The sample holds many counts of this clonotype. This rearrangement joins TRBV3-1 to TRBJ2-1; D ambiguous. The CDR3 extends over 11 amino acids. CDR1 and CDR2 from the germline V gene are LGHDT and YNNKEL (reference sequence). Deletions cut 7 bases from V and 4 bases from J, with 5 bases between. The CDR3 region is CASTDYNEQFF. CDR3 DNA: TGTGCCAGCACCGATTACAATGAGCAGTTCTTC.

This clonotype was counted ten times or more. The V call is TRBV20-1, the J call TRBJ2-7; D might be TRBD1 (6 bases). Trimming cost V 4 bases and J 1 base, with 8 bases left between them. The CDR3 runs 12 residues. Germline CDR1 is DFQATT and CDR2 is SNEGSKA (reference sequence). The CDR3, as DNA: TGCAGTGCTACCAGGGGATCCTACGAGCAGTACGTC. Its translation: CSATRGSYEQYV.

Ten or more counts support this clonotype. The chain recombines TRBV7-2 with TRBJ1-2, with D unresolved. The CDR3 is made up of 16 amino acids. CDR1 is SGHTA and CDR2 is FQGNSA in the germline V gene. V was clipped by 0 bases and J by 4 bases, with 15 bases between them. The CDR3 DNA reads TGTGCCAGCAGCTTAGCCGACGGCGTCGGGAGCTATGGCTACACCTTC. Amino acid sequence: CASSLADGVGSYGYTF.

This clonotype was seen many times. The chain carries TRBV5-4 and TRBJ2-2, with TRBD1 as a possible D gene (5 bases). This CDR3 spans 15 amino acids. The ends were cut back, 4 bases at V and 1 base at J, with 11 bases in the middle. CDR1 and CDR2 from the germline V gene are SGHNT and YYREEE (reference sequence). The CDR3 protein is CASSTPTGNTGELFF. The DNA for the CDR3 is TGTGCCAGCAGCACTCCTACAGGGAACACCGGGGAGCTGTTTTTT. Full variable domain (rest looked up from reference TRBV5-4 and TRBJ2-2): ETGVTQSPTHLIKTRGQQVTLRCSSQSGHNTVSWYQQALGQGPQFIFQYYREEENGRGNFPPRFSGLQFPNYSSELNVNALELDDSALYLCASSTPTGNTGELFFGEGSRLTVL.

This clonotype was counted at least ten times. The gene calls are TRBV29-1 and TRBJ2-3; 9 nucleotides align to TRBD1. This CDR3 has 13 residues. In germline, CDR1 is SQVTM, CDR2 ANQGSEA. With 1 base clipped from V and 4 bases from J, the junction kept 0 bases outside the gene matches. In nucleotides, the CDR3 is TGCAGCGTTGAAGGACAGGGGGCAGATACGCAGTATTTT. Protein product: CSVEGQGADTQYF.

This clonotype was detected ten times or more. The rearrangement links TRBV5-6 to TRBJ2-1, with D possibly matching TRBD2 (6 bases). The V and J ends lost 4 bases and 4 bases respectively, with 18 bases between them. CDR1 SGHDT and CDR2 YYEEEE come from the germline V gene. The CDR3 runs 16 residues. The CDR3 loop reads CASSREKGFTYNEQFF. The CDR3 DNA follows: TGTGCCAGCAGCCGGGAGAAAGGTTTTACGTACAATGAGCAGTTCTTC. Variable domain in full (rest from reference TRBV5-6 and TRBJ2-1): DAGVTQSPTHLIKTRGQQVTLRCSPKSGHDTVSWYQQALGQGPQFIFQYYEEEERQRGNFPDRFSGHQFPNYSSELNVNALLLGDSALYLCASSREKGFTYNEQFFGPGTRLTVL.

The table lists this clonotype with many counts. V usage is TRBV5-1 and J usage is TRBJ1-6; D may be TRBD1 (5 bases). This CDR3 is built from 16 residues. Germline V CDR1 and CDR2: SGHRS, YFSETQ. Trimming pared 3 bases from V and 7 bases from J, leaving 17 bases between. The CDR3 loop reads CASSSEGDGRNSPLHF. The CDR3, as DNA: TGCGCCAGCAGCTCCGAAGGGGACGGGCGAAATTCACCCCTCCACTTT.

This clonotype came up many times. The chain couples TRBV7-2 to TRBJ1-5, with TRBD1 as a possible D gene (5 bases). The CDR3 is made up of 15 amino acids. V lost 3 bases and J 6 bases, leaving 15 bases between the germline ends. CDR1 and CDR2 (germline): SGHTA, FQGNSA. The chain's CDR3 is CASSFGGTRGQPQHF. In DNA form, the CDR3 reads TGTGCCAGCAGCTTTGGGGGTACGAGGGGTCAGCCCCAGCATTTT.

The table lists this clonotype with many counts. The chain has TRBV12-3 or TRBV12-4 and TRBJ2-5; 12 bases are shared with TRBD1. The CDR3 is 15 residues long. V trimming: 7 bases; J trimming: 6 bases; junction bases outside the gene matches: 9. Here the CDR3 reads CASTQGTGGLKTQYF. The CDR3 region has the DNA TGTGCCAGCACCCAAGGGACAGGGGGCCTGAAGACCCAGTACTTC.

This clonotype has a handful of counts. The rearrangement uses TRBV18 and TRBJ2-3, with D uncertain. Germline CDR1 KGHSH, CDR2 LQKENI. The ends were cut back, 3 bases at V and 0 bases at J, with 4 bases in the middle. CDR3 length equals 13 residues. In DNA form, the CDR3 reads TGTGCCAGCTCACCCGTTAGCACAGATACGCAGTATTTT. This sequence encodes CASSPVSTDTQYF.

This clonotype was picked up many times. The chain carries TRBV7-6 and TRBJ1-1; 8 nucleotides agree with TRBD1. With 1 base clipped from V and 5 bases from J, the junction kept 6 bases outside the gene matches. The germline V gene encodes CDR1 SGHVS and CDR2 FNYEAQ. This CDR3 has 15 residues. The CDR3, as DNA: TGTGCCAGCAGCTTAGGGACAGGGTTAAAGACTGAAGCTTTCTTT. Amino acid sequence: CASSLGTGLKTEAFF. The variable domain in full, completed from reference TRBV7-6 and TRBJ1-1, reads GAGVSQSPRYKVTKRGQDVALRCDPISGHVSLYWYRQALGQGPEFLTYFNYEAQQDKSGLPNDRFSAERPEGSISTLTIQRTEQRDSAMYRCASSLGTGLKTEAFFGQGTRLTVV.

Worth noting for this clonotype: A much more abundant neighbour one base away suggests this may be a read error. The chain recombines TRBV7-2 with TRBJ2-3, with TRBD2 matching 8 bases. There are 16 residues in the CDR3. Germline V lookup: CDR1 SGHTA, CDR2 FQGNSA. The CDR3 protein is CASGLVPRGARDTQYF. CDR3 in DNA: TGTGCCAGCGGCTTAGTCCCGCGGGGGGCCAGAGATACGCAGTATTTT. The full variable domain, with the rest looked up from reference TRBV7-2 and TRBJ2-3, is GAGVSQSPSNKVTEKGKDVELRCDPISGHTALYWYRQSLGQGLEFLIYFQGNSAPDKSGLPSDRFSAERTGGSVSTLTIQRTQQEDSAVYLCASGLVPRGARDTQYFGPGTRLTVL.

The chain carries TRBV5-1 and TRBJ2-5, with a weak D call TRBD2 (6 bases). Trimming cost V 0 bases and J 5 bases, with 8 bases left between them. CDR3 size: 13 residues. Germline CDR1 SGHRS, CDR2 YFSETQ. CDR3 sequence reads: CASSLAEGETQYF. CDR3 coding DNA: TGCGCCAGCAGCTTGGCGGAGGGGGAGACCCAGTACTTC.

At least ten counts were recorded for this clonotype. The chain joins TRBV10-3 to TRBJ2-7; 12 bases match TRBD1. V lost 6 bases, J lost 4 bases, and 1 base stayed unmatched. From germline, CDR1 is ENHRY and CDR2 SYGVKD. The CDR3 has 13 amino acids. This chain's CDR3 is CAIRGQGAYEQYV. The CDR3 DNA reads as TGTGCCATCAGGGGACAGGGGGCTTACGAGCAGTACGTC.

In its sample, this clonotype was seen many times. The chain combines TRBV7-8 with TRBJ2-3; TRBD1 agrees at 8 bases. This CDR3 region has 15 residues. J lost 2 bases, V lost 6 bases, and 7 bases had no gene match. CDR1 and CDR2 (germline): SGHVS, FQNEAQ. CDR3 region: CASRNRGSNTDTQYF. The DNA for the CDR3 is TGTGCCAGCAGAAACAGGGGGTCTAACACAGATACGCAGTATTTT. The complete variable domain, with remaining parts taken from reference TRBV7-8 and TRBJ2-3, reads GAGVSQSPRYKVAKRGQDVALRCDPISGHVSLFWYQQALGQGPEFLTYFQNEAQLDKSGLPSDRFFAERPEGSVSTLKIQRTQQEDSAVYLCASRNRGSNTDTQYFGPGTRLTVL.